This T cell receptor beta chain was profiled in a study of blood T cells in healthy people across ages. As for this clonotype: What it recognizes is unknown.

Germline lookup yields CDR1 SGHRS and CDR2 YFSETQ. CDR3 length: 17 amino acids. V was clipped by 4 bases and J by 2 bases; unmatched bases: 7. Study findings and constraints: Both naive CD4+ cell counts and diversity were greater in long-lived donors than in aged donors. Expanded clonotype changes were possibly confounded by unknown donor CMV status.

A J-beta primer mix and a sample-barcoded 5' primer were used in a second PCR of roughly 7 to 12 cycles. Every single cDNA molecule received a tag from a template-switch adaptor with 12 random nucleotides. Sequencing recovered at least 2.5 million CDR3-containing paired-end reads from each sample. One entry per CDR3 protein, called by TCRdb with MiXCR from the 5' RACE reads. Among around 1.1 million distinct CDR3 sequences listed, 35% to 40% were seen once. The chain couples TRBV5-1 to TRBJ2-3, with 13 bases identical to TRBD2. The TCR comes from a young man in good health. Sequenced input: blood. The CDR3 DNA reads as TGCGCCAGCAGCCACAGCGGGACTAGCGGGGACACAGATACGCAGTATTTT. This translates into CASSHSGTSGDTDTQYF.